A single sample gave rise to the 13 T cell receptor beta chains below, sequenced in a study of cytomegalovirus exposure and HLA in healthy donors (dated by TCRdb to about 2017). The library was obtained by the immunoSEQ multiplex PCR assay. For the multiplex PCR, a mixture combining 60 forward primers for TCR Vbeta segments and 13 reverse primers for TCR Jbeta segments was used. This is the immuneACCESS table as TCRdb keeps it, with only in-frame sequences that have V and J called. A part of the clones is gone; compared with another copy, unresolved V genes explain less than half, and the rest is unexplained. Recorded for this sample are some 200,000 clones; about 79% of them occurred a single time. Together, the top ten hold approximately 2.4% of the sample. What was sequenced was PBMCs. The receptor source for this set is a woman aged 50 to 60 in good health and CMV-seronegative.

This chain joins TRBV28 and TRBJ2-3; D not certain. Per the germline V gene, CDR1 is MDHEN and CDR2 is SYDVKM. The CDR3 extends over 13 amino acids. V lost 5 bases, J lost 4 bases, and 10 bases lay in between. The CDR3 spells CASSPGFPDTQYF. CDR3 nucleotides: TGTGCCAGCAGTCCAGGTTTTCCAGATACGCAGTATTTT.

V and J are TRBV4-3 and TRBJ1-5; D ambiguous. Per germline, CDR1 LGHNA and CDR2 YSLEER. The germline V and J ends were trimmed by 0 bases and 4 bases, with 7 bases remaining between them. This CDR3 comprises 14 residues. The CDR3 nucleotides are TGCGCCAGCAGCCAAGAGGGAGGAAATCAGCCCCAGCATTTT. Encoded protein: CASSQEGGNQPQHF.

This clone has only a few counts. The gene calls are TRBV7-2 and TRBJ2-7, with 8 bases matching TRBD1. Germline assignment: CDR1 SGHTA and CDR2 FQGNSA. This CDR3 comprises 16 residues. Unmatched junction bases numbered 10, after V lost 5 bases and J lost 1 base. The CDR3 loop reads CASSNNDRGYSYEQYF. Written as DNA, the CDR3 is TGTGCCAGCAGCAATAATGACAGGGGCTATTCCTACGAGCAGTACTTC.

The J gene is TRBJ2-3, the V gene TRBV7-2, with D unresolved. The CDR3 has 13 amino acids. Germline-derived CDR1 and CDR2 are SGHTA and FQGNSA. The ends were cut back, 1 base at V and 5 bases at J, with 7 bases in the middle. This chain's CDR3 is CASSLVIQDTQYF. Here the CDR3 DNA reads TGTGCCAGCAGCTTAGTCATCCAAGATACGCAGTATTTT.

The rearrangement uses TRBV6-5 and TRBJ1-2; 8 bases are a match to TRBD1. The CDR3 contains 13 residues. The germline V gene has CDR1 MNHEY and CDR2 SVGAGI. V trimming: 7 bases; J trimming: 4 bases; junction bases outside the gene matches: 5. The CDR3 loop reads CASKRTGSYGYTF. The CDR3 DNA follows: TGTGCCAGCAAGCGGACAGGGAGCTATGGCTACACCTTC.

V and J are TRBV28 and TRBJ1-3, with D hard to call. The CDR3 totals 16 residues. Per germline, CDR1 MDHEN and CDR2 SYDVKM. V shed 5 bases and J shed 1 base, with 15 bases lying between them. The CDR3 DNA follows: TGTGCCAGCAGTAACGCAGGAGGAGGGTCTGGAAACACCATATATTTT. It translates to CASSNAGGGSGNTIYF.

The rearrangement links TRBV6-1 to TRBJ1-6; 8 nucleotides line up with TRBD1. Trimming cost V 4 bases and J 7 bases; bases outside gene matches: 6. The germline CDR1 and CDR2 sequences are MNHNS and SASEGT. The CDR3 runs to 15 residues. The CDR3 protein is CASSVQDRENSPLHF. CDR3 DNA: TGTGCCAGCAGTGTCCAGGACAGGGAAAATTCACCCCTCCACTTT.

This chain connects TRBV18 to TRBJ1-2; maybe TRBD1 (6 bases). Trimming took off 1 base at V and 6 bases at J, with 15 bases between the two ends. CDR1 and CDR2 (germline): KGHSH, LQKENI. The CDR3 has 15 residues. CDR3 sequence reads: CASSPLAGAADGYTF. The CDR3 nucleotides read TGTGCCAGCTCACCACTTGCAGGGGCCGCTGATGGCTACACCTTC.

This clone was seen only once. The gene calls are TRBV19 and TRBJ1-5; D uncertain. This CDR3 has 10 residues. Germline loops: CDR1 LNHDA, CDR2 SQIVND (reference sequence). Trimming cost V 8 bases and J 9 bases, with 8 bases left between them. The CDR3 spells CASSGGPQHF. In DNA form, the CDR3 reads TGTGCCAGTTCAGGAGGGCCCCAGCATTTT.

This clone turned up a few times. CDR3 region: CASSFRGLAGNNEQFF. DNA of the CDR3: TGCGCCAGCAGCTTCCGGGGGCTAGCGGGAAATAATGAGCAGTTCTTC. V gene TRBV5-1 combines with J gene TRBJ2-1, with TRBD2 matching 9 bases. Unmatched junction bases numbered 10, after V lost 2 bases and J lost 7 bases. This CDR3 spans 16 amino acids. Germline V gene data show CDR1 as SGHRS and CDR2 as YFSETQ.

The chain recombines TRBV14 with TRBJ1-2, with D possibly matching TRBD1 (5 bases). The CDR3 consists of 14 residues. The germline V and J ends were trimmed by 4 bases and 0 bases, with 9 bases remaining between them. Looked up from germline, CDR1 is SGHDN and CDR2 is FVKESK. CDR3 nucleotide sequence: TGTGCCAGCAGCCCAGGGCCAGCTAACTATGGCTACACCTTC. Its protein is CASSPGPANYGYTF.

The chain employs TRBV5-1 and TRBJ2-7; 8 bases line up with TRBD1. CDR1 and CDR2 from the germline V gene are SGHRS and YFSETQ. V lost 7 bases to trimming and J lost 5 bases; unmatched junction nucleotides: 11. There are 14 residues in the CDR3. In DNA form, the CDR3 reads TGCGCCAGCTCCGCGGGACAGGCCATACACGAGCAGTACTTC. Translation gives CASSAGQAIHEQYF.

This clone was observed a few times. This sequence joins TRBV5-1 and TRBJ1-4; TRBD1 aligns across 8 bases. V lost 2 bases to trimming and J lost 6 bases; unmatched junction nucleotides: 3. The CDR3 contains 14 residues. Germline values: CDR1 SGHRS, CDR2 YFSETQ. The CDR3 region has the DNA TGCGCCAGCAGCTTTGGACAGGGTGATGAAAAACTGTTTTTT. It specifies CASSFGQGDEKLFF. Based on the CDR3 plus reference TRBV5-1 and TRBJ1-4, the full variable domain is KAGVTQTPRYLIKTRGQQVTLSCSPISGHRSVSWYQQTPGQGLQFLFEYFSETQRNKGNFPGRFSGRQFSNSRSEMNVSTLELGDSALYLCASSFGQGDEKLFFGSGTQLSVL.